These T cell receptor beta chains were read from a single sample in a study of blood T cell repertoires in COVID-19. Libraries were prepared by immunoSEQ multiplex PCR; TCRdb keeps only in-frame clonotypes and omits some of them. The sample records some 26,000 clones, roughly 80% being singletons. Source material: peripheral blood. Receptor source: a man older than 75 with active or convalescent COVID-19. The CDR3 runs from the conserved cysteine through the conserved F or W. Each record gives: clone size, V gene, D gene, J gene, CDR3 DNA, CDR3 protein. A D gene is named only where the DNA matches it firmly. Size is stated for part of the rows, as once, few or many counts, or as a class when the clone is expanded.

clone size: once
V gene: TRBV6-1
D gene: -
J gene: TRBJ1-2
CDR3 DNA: TGTGCCAGCAGTGAGACACCGGGAATGATTAGCTACACCTTC
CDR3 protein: CASSETPGMISYTF

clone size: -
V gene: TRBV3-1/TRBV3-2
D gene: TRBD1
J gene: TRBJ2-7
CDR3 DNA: TGTGCCAGCAGCACAGCGGGACAGGGCCGCGGCGGGCAGTACTTC
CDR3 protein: CASSTAGQGRGGQYF

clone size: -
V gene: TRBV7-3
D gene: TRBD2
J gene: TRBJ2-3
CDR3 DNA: TGTGCCAGCAGCTCTATCGGGGGGACAGATACGCAGTATTTT
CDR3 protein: CASSSIGGTDTQYF

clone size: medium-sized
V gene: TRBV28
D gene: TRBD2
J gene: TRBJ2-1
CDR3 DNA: TGTGCCAGCAACCCCCCTTTTGGTAGCGGGGCGAATGAGCAGTTCTTC
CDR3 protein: CASNPPFGSGANEQFF

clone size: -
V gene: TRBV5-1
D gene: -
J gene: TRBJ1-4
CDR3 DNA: TGCGCCAGCAGCTCCATAACTCTTACCGGGACACATTTTGCAACTAATGAAAAACTGTTTTTT
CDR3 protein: CASSSITLTGTHFATNEKLFF

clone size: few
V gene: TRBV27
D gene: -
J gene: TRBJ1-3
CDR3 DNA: TGTGCCAGCAGTGATAGCCCGACGCTTGCTGGAAACACCATATATTTT
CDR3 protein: CASSDSPTLAGNTIYF

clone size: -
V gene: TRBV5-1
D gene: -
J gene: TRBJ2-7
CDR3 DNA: TGCGCCAGCAGCTTGGGGACACTCTACGAGCAGTACTTC
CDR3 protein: CASSLGTLYEQYF

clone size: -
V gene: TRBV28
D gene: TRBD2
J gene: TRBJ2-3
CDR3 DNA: TGTGCCAGCAGTCCGGTCCGGGGGGGACCAGTCACAGATACGCAGTATTTT
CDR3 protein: CASSPVRGGPVTDTQYF

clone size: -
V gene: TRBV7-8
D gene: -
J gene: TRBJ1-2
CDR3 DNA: TGTGCCAGCAGCCCCACACAGGGTTATGGCTACACCTTC
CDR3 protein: CASSPTQGYGYTF

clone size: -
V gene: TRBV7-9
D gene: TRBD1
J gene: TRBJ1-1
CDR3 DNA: TGTGCCAGCAGCTCCTCTTTACAGGGGCCTACGAACACTGAAGCTTTCTTT
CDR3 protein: CASSSSLQGPTNTEAFF

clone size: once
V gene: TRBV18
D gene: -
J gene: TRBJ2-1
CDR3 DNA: TGTGCCAGCTCACGGCAGGGTAGGAACAATGAGCAGTTCTTC
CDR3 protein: CASSRQGRNNEQFF

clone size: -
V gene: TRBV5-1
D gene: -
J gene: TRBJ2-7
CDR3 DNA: TGCGCCAGCAGCTTATGGGCCAGGAGGACGACCGAGCAGTACTTC
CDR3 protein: CASSLWARRTTEQYF

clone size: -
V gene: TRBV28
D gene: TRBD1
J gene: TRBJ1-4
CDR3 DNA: TGTGCCAGCAGTTACGCGGACAGGCTCGAAAAACTGTTTTTT
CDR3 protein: CASSYADRLEKLFF

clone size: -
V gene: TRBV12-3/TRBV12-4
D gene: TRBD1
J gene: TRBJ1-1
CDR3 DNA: TGTGCCAGCAGGACACAGGGGAAAGGAGCTTTCTTT
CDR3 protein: CASRTQGKGAFF

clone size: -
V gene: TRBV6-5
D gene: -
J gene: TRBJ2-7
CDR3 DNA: TGTGCCAGCACTATGAACTACAAGGAGTACTTC
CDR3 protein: CASTMNYKEYF

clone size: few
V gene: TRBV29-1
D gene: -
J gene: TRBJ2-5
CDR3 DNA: TGCAGCGTTGAAAGGGGGGGGGCCCAGTACTTC
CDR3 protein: CSVERGGAQYF

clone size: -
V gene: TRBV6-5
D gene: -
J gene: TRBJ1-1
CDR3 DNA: TGTGCCAGCAGCCCGTATGGCAGGGAGGGAACTGAAGCTTTCTTT
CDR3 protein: CASSPYGREGTEAFF

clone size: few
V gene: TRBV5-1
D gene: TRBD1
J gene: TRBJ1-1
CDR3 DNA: TGCGCCAGCAGCCGACGGACAGGGGCGGTAGACACTGAAGCTTTCTTT
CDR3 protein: CASSRRTGAVDTEAFF

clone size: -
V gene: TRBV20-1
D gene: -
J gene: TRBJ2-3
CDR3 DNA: TGCAGTGCTAGTCCGTCAGATACGCAGTATTTT
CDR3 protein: CSASPSDTQYF

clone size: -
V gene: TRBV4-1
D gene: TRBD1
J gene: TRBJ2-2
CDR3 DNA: TGCGCCAGCAGCCAAACTGACAGGGACACCGGGGAGCTGTTTTTT
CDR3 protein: CASSQTDRDTGELFF

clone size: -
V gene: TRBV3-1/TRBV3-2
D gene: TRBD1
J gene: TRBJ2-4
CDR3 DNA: TGTGCCAGCACCATGACAGGGGGGAACATTCAGTACTTC
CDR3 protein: CASTMTGGNIQYF

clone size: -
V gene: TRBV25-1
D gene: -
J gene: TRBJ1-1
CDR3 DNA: TGTGCCAGCAGTGAATCCATGACACGGAACACTGAAGCTTTCTTT
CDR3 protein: CASSESMTRNTEAFF

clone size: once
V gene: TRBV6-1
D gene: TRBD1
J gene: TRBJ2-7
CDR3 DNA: TGTGCCAGCAGTGAAGCGCCCCCAGGACAGGGGGCGAACGAGCAGTACTTC
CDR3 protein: CASSEAPPGQGANEQYF

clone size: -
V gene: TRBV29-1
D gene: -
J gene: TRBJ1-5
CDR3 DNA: TGCAGCGTTGGTTTGGGGCCCCAACAGCCCCAGCATTTT
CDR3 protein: CSVGLGPQQPQHF

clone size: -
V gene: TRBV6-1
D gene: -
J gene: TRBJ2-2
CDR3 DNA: TGTGCCAGCAGTGAAATTCAGGGTCCTCACACCGGGGAGCTGTTTTTT
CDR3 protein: CASSEIQGPHTGELFF

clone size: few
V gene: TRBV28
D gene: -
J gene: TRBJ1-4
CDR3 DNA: TGTGCCAGCAGTTCCCCCCTTGGGGGGTGGACGAAACTGTTTTTT
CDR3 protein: CASSSPLGGWTKLFF

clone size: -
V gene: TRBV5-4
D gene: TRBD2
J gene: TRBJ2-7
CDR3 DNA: TGTGCCAGCAGCTTGGACGGGGGGGCCCACGAGCAGTACTTC
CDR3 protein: CASSLDGGAHEQYF

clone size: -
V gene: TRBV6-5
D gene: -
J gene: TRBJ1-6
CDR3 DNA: TGTGCCAGCAGTTACTCGATAACAGGGTCGGGGTCACCCCTCCACTTT
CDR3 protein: CASSYSITGSGSPLHF

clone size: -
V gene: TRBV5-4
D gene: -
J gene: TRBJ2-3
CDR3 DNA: TGTGCCAGCAGCTCCCGACAGGCGACAGATACGCAGTATTTT
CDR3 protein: CASSSRQATDTQYF

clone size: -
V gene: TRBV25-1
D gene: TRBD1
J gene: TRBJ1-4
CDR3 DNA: TGTGCCAGCAGTGGTACAGGGGTTATTAATGAAAAACTGTTTTTT
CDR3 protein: CASSGTGVINEKLFF

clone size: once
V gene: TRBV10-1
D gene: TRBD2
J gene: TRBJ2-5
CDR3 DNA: TGCGCCAGCAGAGCACTAGCGGGAGGGCCCCAAGAGACCCAGTACTTC
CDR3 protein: CASRALAGGPQETQYF

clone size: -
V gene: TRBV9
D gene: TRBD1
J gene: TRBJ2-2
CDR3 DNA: TGTGCCAGCAGCGTGGACAGGGTACCGACCGGGGAGCTGTTTTTT
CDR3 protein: CASSVDRVPTGELFF

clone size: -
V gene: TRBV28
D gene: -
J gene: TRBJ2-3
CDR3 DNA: TGTGCCAGCAGTTTAGCAGGGCCAGATACGCAGTATTTT
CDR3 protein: CASSLAGPDTQYF

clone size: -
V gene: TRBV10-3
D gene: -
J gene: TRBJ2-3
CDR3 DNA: TGTGCCATCAGCGCAGACTCAGATACGCAGTATTTT
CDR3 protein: CAISADSDTQYF

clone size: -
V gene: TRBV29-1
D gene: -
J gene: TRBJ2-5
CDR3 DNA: TGCAGCGTGGGGGGGCAGCTGTCCCGAGAGACCCAGTACTTC
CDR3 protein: CSVGGQLSRETQYF

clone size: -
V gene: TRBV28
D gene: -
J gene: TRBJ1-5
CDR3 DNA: TGTGCCACCGGCGGGTATTCGATTCAGCCCCAGCATTTT
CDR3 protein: CATGGYSIQPQHF

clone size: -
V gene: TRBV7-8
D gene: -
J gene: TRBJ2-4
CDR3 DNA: TGTGCCAGCAGCTTCGGGGGTCTAGCCAAAAACATTCAGTACTTC
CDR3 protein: CASSFGGLAKNIQYF

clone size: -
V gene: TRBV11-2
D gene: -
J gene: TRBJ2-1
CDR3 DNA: TGTGCCAGCAGCTTAGAGGGGGGACGGCACAATGAGCAGTTCTTC
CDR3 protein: CASSLEGGRHNEQFF

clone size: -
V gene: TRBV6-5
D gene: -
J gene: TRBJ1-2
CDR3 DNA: TGTGCCACCCAAGGTGGAGGGTACAACTATGGCTACACCTTC
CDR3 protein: CATQGGGYNYGYTF

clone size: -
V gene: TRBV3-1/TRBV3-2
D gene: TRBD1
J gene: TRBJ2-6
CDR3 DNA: TGTGCCAGCAGCCACGGCCAGGGGGCAAGTGGGGCCAACGTCCTGACTTTC
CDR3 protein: CASSHGQGASGANVLTF

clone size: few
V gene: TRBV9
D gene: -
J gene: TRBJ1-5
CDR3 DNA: TGTGCCAGCAGCGACTCTAATGATCAGCCCCAGCATTTT
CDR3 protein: CASSDSNDQPQHF

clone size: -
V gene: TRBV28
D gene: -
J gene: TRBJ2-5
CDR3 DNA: TGTGCCAGCAGACCCAGGACAAGGTCGCCCCTCCAAGAGACCCAGTACTTC
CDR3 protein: CASRPRTRSPLQETQYF

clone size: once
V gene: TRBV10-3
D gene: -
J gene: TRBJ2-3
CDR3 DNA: TGTGCCGCCACCGGGGCGGGGCGAGCAGATACGCAGTATTTT
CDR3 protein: CAATGAGRADTQYF

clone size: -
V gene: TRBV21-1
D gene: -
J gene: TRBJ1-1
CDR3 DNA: TGTGCCAGCACTCCGGGACAGGGGGGACCCACAAACGCACCGGGGCTAGAAAACACTGAAGCTTTCTTT
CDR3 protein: CASTPGQGGPTNAPGLENTEAFF

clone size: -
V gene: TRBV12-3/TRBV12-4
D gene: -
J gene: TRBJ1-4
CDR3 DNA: TGTGCCAGCAGTTTAAGGCGAGGGGAAAAACTGTTTTTT
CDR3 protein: CASSLRRGEKLFF

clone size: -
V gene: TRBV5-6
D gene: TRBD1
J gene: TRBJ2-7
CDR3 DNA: TGTGCCAGCAGTCACGAGGGACAGGGGGTGAATGGCTCCTACGAGCAGTACTTC
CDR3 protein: CASSHEGQGVNGSYEQYF

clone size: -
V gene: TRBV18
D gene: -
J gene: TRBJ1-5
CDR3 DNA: TGTGCCAGCTCACCCCAGGGAAAAGGTCAGCCCCAGCATTTT
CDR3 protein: CASSPQGKGQPQHF

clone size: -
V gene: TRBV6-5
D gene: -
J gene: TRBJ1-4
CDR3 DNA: TGTGCCAGCAGTCTCTCGGGACTCGGGAATGAAAAACTGTTTTTT
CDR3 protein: CASSLSGLGNEKLFF

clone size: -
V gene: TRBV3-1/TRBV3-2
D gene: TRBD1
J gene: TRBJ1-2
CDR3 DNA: TGTGCCAGCAGCCCACGACAGGGGGTAACCTATGGCTACACCTTC
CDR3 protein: CASSPRQGVTYGYTF

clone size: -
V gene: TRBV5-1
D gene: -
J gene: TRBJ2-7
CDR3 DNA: TGCGCCAGCAGTCAGGTCCCCGGCTCGGACTACGAGCAGTACTTC
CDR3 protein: CASSQVPGSDYEQYF

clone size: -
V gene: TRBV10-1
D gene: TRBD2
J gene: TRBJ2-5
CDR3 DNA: TGCGCCAGCAGTGAGTCCGAGTCTAGCGGGAGGGATCGGCGGGAGACCCAGTACTTC
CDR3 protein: CASSESESSGRDRRETQYF

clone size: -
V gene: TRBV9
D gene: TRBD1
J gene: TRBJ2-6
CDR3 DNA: TGTGCCAGCAGCGTAGAGGACAGGGGGTACTCTGGGGCCAACGTCCTGACTTTC
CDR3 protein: CASSVEDRGYSGANVLTF

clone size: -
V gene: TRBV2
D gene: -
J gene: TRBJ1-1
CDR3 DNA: TGTGCCAGCAGCGTGGAAGCGGATAAAGAAGCTTTCTTT
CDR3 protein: CASSVEADKEAFF